This T cell receptor (beta chain) was recovered during a study of CD8 T cells in Susac syndrome. Random hexamers primed reverse transcription of about 0.5 to 1 ug RNA. One entry per CDR3 protein, called by TCRdb with MiXCR from the immunoSEQ multiplex PCR reads. The sample contains 120,000 to 150,000 distinct CDR3 sequences, around 95% of which appear only once. The CD8+ and CD4+ T cells were negatively isolated, with the TEMRA cells enriched by FACS. V was trimmed by 3 bases and J by 1 base, leaving 9 bases between them. Germline CDR1 is MGHRA and CDR2 is YSYEKL. The CDR3 length is 14 residues. What was sequenced was CD4+ T cells from PBMCs. The chain recombines TRBV4-1 with TRBJ1-1; D is possibly TRBD1 (6 bases). The source of this sequence is a human donor with Susac syndrome. CDR3 nucleotide sequence: TGCGCCAGCAGCCATCCGACAGGGAACACTGAAGCTTTCTTT. The encoded protein is CASSHPTGNTEAFF.